The sequence of this T cell receptor (beta chain) was determined in a study of OX40 agonist ivuxolimab in advanced cancers. Study-wide context: Prior checkpoint blockade (anti-PD-1, anti-PD-L1 or anti-CTLA-4) was permitted; 35% to 50% had it. General study findings and limits: The authors also found low normalized T-cell clonal expansion in some nonresponders.

To note about this clone: The antigen is unknown.

Sequencing was performed with immunoSEQ multiplex PCR; in TCRdb, only in-frame clones are kept and a portion is missing. The table records tens of thousands of clones, roughly 90% of them present only once. The sample in question was CD4+ or CD8+ T cells sorted from blood, obtained in a trial of the OX40 agonist ivuxolimab. This sequence was found in an adult with an advanced solid tumor such as melanoma, head and neck, liver or kidney cancer.

The CDR3 protein is CASSGTGNNGYNSPLHF. CDR3 in DNA: TGTGCCAGCAGTGGGACAGGGAATAACGGCTATAATTCACCCCTCCACTTT. The chain couples TRBV6-1 to TRBJ1-6, with 8 bases fitting TRBD1. The V segment lost 4 bases and the J segment 3 bases; nucleotides outside the gene matches: 8. Germline V gene lookup returns CDR1 MNHNS and CDR2 SASEGT. The CDR3 sequence is 17 residues long.